The T cell receptor beta chain under discussion was sequenced for a study of tumor-infiltrating lymphocytes in primary liver carcinoma. Study at large: Primary liver carcinoma in the patients was surgically resected. Tumors were staged T1-T3 N0M0 and measured about 4 to 11 cm across. Points from the study as a whole: Significantly larger top-250-clone fractions were found in tumors than in blood (p = 0.039). Each sample was bulk and unsorted; consequently, CD4+ and CD8+ repertoires were not compared.

Worth noting for this clonotype: As yet, its antigen is unknown. With a much larger clone just one base away, this may be a read error.

Reverse transcription of 450 to 500 ng total RNA with a constant-region primer produced TCR beta cDNA. Three nested multiplex PCR rounds of slightly modified ARM-PCR generated TCR beta libraries. Running 10 cycles apiece, the first two PCR rounds relied on TRBV1-TRBV30 forward primers together with a C-beta reverse primer. TCRdb reprocessed the multiplex PCR reads via MiXCR and lists one record per CDR3 protein. The data show hundreds of thousands of distinct CDR3 sequences, approximately 65% seen once. CDR1 and CDR2 from the germline V gene are MNHEY and SVGEGT. The CDR3 loop spans 14 amino acids. Germline DNA was also extracted, with blood RNA taken from unsorted whole blood.

The V call is TRBV6-2 or TRBV6-3, the J call TRBJ1-5; TRBD1 might be the D (5 bases). This TCR came from a man aged 40-49 years with primary liver carcinoma and hepatitis B virus infection. The material sequenced was peripheral blood. CDR3 in DNA: TGTGCCAGCAGTGCAGGGTCTCGCAATCAGCCCAAGCATTTT. Translation gives CASSAGSRNQPKHF.